This TCR beta chain appears in the sequencing data of a study of blood T cell repertoires in COVID-19. Background on the study: Some COVID-19 samples were acute and others convalescent; all came from the United States, Italy and Spain. PBMCs, B-cell-depleted T cells, or T cells were the source of the cDNA or gDNA that made up the material.

Original processing methods: Researchers report that nucleated cell counts were estimated from reference gene primer amplification. Clones were sequenced by immunoSEQ multiplex PCR, and TCRdb holds only the in-frame ones, with some missing. That table supplies the V and J calls and clone size; D and trimming were determined from the DNA. The data hold about 320,000 clones, with around 88% observed a single time. The CDR3 loop spans 15 amino acids. V was clipped by 5 bases and J by 10 bases; unmatched bases: 9. CDR1 is SNHLY, CDR2 FYNNEI, per germline. The TCR sequence derives from a woman aged 45-59 years with acute or convalescent COVID-19. V gene TRBV2 combines with J gene TRBJ1-6; 9 nucleotides agree with TRBD1. Sequences were obtained from peripheral blood. The CDR3 nucleotides are TGTGCCAGCAGTCCGCCCCGGACAGGGGACTCACCCCTCCACTTT. Amino acid sequence: CASSPPRTGDSPLHF.